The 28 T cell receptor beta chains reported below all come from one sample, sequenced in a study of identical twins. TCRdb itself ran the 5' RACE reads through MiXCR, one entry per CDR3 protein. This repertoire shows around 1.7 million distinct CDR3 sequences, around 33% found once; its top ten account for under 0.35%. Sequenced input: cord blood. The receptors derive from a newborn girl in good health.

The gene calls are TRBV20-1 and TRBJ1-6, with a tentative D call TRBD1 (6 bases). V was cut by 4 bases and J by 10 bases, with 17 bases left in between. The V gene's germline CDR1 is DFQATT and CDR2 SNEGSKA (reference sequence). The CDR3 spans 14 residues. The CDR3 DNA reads TGCAGTGCTAAGGAAAGTACAGGGCCCTCACCCCTCCACTTT. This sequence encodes CSAKESTGPSPLHF.

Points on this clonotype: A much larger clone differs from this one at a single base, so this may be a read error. CDR3 in amino acids: CSAGISGSYNEQFF. DNA for the CDR3: TGCAGTGCTGGTATTAGCGGCTCCTACAATGAGCAGTTCTTC. The chain has TRBV20-1 and TRBJ2-1; D possibly corresponds to TRBD2 (6 bases). Germline CDR1 is DFQATT and CDR2 is SNEGSKA (reference sequence). The CDR3 runs 14 residues. V lost 5 bases and J lost 0, with 11 bases in between.

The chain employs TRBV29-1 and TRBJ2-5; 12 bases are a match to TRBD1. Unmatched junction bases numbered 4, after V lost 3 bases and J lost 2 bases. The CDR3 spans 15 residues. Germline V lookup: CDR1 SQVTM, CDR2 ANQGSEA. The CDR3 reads CSVDGTGGLQETQYF. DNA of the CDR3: TGCAGCGTTGACGGGACAGGGGGCCTTCAAGAGACCCAGTACTTC. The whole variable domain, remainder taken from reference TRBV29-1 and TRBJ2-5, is SAVISQKPSRDICQRGTSLTIQCQVDSQVTMMFWYRQQPGQSLTLIATANQGSEATYESGFVIDKFPISRPNLTFSTLTVSNMSPEDSSIYLCSVDGTGGLQETQYFGPGTRLLVL.

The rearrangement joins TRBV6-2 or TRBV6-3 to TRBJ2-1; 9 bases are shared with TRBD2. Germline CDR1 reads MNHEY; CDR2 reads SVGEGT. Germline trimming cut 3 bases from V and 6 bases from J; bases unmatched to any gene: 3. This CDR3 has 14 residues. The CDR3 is CASSYSGRCNEQFF. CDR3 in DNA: TGTGCCAGCAGTTATAGCGGGAGATGCAATGAGCAGTTCTTC.

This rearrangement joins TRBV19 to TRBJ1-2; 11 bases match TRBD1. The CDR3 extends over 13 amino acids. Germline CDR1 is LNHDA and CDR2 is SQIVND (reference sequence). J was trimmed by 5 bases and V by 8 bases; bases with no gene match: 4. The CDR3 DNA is TGTGCCAGTGCCGGACAGGGGGCTTATGGCTACACCTTC. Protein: CASAGQGAYGYTF. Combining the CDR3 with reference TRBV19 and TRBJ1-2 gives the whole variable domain DGGITQSPKYLFRKEGQNVTLSCEQNLNHDAMYWYRQDPGQGLRLIYYSQIVNDFQKGDIAEGYSVSREKKESFPLTVTSAQKNPTAFYLCASAGQGAYGYTFGSGTRLTVV.

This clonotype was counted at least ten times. The CDR3 DNA follows: TGTGCCAGCAGTTTAGCACGGACAGAGTATGGCTACACCTTC. It codes for CASSLARTEYGYTF. J is TRBJ1-2 and V is TRBV12-3 or TRBV12-4, with D possibly matching TRBD1 (6 bases). The CDR3 extends over 14 amino acids. V shed 0 bases and J shed 5 bases, with 10 bases lying between them.

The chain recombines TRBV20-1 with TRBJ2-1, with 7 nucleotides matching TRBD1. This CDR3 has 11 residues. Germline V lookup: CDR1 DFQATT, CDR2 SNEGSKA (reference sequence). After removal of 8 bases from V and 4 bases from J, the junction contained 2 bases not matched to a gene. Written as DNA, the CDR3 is TGCAGTTGGGACAGATACAATGAGCAGTTCTTC. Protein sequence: CSWDRYNEQFF.

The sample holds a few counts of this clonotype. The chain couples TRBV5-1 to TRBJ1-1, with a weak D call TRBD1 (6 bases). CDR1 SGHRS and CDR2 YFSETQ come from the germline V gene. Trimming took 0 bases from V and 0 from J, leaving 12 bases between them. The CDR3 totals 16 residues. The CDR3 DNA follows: TGCGCCAGCAGCTTGGGAAAGGGGGGCATGAACACTGAAGCTTTCTTT. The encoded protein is CASSLGKGGMNTEAFF.

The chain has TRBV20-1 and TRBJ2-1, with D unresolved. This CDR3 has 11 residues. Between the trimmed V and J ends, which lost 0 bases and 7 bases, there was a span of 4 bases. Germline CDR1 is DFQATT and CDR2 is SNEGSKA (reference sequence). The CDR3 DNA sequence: TGCAGTGCTAGAGATGGAAATGAGCAGTTCTTC. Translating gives CSARDGNEQFF.

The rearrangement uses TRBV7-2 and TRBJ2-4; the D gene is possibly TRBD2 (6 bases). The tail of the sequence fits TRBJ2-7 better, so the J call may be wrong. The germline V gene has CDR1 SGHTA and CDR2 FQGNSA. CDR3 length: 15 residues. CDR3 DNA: TGTGCCAGCAGCCGAACATACAGCGGGTCTTCCGAGCAGTACTTC. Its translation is CASSRTYSGSSEQYF.

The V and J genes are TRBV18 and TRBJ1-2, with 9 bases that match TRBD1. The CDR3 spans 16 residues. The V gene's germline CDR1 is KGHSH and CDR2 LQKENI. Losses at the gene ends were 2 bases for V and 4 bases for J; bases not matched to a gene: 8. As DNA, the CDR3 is TGTGCCAGCTCACCAATGGGACAGGGAAGAGGCTATGGCTACACCTTC. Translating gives CASSPMGQGRGYGYTF.

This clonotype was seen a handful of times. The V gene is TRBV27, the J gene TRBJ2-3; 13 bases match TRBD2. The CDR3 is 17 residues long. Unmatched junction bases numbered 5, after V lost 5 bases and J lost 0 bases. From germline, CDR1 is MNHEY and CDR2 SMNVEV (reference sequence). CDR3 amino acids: CASSTSGGAPSTDTQYF. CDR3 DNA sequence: TGTGCCAGCAGTACTAGCGGGGGGGCGCCTAGCACAGATACGCAGTATTTT.

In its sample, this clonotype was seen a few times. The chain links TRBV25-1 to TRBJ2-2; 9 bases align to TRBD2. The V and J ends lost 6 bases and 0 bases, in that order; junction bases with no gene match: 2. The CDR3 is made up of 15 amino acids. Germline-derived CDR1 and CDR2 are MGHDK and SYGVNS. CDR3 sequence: CASRVAGANTGELFF. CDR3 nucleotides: TGTGCCAGCAGGGTAGCGGGAGCGAACACCGGGGAGCTGTTTTTT.

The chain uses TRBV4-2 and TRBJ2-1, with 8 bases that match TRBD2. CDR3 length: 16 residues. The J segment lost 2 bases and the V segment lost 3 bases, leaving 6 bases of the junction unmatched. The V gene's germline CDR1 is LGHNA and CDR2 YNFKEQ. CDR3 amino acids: CASSQVAGSTYNEQFF. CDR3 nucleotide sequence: TGTGCCAGCAGCCAGGTAGCGGGGTCCACCTACAATGAGCAGTTCTTC.

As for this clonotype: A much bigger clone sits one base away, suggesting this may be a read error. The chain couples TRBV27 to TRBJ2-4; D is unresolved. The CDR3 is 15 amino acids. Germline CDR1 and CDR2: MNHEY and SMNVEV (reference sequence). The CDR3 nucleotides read TGTACCAGCAGCCCCCAGGTCCTAGCCAAAAACATTCAGTACTTC. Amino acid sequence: CTSSPQVLAKNIQYF.

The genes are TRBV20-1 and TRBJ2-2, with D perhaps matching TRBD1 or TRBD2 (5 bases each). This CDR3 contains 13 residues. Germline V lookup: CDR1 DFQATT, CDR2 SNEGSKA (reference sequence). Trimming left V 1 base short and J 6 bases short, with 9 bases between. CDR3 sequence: CSARAGSAGELFF. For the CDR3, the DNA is TGCAGTGCTAGAGCAGGGAGCGCCGGGGAGCTGTTTTTT.

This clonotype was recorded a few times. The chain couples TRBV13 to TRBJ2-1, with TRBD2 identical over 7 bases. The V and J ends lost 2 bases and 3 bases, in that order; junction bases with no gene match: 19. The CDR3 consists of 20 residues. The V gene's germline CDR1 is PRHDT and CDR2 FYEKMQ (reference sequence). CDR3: CASSLYSALERDVVYNEQFF. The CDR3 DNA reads TGTGCCAGCAGCTTATACTCTGCCTTAGAGCGGGACGTGGTCTACAATGAGCAGTTCTTC.

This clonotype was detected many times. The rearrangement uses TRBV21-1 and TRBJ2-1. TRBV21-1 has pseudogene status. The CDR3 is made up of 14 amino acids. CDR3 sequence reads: CASSKKVGHNEQFF. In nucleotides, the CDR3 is TGTGCCAGCAGCAAAAAAGTAGGCCACAATGAGCAGTTCTTC.

The CDR3 DNA reads TGTGCCACCAGCAGAGATGGGGCGGGGAGCCCCTACGAGCAGTACTTC. Its translation is CATSRDGAGSPYEQYF. The rearrangement joins TRBV15 to TRBJ2-5; the D gene is possibly TRBD2 (6 bases). The J call may be mistaken, given a closer DNA end match to TRBJ2-7. The CDR3 is 16 amino acids. Per germline, CDR1 LNHNV and CDR2 YYDKDF (reference sequence).

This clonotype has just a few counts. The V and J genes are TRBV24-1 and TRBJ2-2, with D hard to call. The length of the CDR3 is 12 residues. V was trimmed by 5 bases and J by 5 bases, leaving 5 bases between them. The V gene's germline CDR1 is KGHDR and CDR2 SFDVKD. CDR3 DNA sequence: TGTGCCACCAGTGTTGTAACCGGGGAGCTGTTTTTT. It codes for CATSVVTGELFF.

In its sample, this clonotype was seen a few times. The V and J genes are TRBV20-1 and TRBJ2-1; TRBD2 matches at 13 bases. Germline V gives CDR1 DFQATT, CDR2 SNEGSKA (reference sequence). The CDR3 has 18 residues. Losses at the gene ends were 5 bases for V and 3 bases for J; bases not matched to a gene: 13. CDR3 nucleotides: TGCAGTGCTGGGTCAATGCGGACTAGCGGGAGCCTCTACAATGAGCAGTTCTTC. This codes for CSAGSMRTSGSLYNEQFF.

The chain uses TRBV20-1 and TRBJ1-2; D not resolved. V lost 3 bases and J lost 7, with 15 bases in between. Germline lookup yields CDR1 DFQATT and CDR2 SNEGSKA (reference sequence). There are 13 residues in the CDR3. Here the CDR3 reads CSASYPSPGGYTF. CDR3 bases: TGCAGTGCTAGTTACCCCTCGCCGGGTGGCTACACCTTC.

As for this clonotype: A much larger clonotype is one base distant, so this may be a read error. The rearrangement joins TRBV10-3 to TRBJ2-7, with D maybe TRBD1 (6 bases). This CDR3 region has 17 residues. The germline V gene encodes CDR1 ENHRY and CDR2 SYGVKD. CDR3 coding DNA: TGTGCCATCAGTGAGTCGATGGGCAGGGGTAAATCCTACGGGCAGTACTTC. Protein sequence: CAISESMGRGKSYGQYF.

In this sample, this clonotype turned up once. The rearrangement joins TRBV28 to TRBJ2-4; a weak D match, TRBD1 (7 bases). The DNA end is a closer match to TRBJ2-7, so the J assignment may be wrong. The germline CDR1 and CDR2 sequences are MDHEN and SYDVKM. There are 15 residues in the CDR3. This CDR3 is CASSGTAIGGNEQYF. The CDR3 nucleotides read TGTGCCAGCAGTGGGACAGCCATCGGGGGCAACGAGCAGTACTTC.

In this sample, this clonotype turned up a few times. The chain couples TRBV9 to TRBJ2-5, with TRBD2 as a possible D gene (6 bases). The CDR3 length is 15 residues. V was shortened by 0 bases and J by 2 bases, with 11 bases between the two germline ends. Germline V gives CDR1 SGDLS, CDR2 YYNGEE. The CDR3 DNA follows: TGTGCCAGCAGCGTAGGTACGCTAGCGCAAGAGACCCAGTACTTC. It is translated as CASSVGTLAQETQYF. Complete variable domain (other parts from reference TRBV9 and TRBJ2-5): DSGVTQTPKHLITATGQRVTLRCSPRSGDLSVYWYQQSLDQGLQFLIQYYNGEERAKGNILERFSAQQFPDLHSELNLSSLELGDSALYFCASSVGTLAQETQYFGPGTRLLVL.

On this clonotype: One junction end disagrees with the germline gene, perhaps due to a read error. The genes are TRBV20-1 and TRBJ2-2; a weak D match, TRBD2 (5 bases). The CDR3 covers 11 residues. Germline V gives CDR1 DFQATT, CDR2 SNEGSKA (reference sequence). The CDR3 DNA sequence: TGCAGTGCTAGAAGGGCCGGGGAGCTGTCTTTT. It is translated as CSARRAGELSF.

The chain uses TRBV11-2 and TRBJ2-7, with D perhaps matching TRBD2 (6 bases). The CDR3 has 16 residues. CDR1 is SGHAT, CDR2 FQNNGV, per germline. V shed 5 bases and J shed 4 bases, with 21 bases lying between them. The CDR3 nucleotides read TGTGCCAGCAGCACTTTGCGGGGCAGGGCCCAATACGAGCAGTACTTC. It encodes CASSTLRGRAQYEQYF.

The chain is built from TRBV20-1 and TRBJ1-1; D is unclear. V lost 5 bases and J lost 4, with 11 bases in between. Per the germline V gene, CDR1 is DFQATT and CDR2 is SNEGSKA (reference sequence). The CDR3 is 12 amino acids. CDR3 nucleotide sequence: TGCAGTGCTCCTGTAGTTGGCACTGAAGCTTTCTTT. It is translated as CSAPVVGTEAFF.